The rows below give T cell receptor beta chains drawn from one sample of a study of memory CD4+ T cells and cytomegalovirus serostatus. TCRdb's copy holds only in-frame clones and misses some; the assay was immunoSEQ multiplex PCR. The sample lists 55,000 to 65,000 clones; around 82% were seen once. Specimen: memory CD4+ T cells from blood. The receptors stem from an adult in good health and CMV-seronegative. Some clones in this sample may be carry-over from other donors' samples. The conserved cysteine and the conserved F or W are not part of the CDR3 here.

V | CDR3
TRBV5-8 | ASSRRTGGEETQY
TRBV5-6 | ASSQTAGGRYTQY
TRBV28 | ASSLDNYSEVF
TRBV11-2 | ASSLGGDSFNYGYT
TRBV5-1 | ASSSLGQGGNTDTQY
TRBV27 | ASSGREETQY
TRBV7-2 | ASSQDRLEQF
TRBV11-2 | ASSLASFTDTQY
TRBV5-6 | ASVRRGMNTEAF
TRBV29-1 | SVDTRSEQY
TRBV29-1 | SSTGLGGELF
TRBV19 | ASSSDRRGYT
TRBV2 | ASSTFLSSTEAF
TRBV28 | ASKRSGSGNTIY
TRBV5-4 | ASSFMGVSSYNEQF
TRBV19 | ASRGGGLSNTEAF
TRBV2 | ASSTSGTSYNEQF
TRBV6-5 | ASTPSASNYGYT
TRBV11-3 | ASSRGGTQENEQF
TRBV28 | ASSLISVAGELF
TRBV7-6 | ASSRTRGQPQH
TRBV9 | ASSAGGGYGYT
TRBV9 | ASSVARLAGKKETQY
TRBV6-8 | ASSYSKDWDATNEKLF
TRBV7-9 | ASRGDSNTGELF
TRBV7-8 | ASSLAPTSSGNTIY
TRBV5-4 | ASRSHGSMGETQY
TRBV28 | ASSPRGRRETQY
TRBV5-1 | ASSLDASSETQY
TRBV5-1 | ASSLGSDRALSNQPQH
TRBV7-8 | ASSPKNHGELF
TRBV25-1 | ASSEWDSYTEAF
TRBV28 | ATGGGGGYEQY
TRBV19 | ASSQGLRNTIY
TRBV19 | ASSLRTSGRYQETQY
TRBV29-1 | SVGENSNQPQH
TRBV2 | ASSAIRTDTQY
TRBV5-1 | AIDRGLTYEQY
TRBV19 | ASSIAPWTGGSPLH
TRBV19 | ASSIAGLTGADTQY
TRBV18 | ASSPDLNQPQH
TRBV7-9 | ASSTALAQGTGANVLT
TRBV4-1 | ASSRPAGQAYEQY
TRBV6-5 | ASSYARLAGEETQY
TRBV28 | ASTAGPLGNEQF
TRBV7-6 | ASSRGQYQETQY
TRBV7-9 | ASSSGTGSYEQY
TRBV7-2 | ASSLGQGRNTIY
TRBV7-9 | ASKGAGGSYEQY
TRBV13 | ASRLGLAGEEQF
TRBV14 | ASSPGVASGRLNTQY
TRBV1 | TSSQDQADTQY
TRBV15 | ATSRVPAGYNEQF
TRBV5-1 | ASSTGSGLVNEQF
TRBV7-9 | ASSREGLGNEQF
TRBV28 | ASSKTSTDTQY
TRBV19 | ASMGRTNTEAF
TRBV25-1 | ASRGQGDNQPQH
TRBV7-6 | ASSRDRGNYEQY